These 4 T cell receptor beta chains originate from one sample sequenced in a study of cytomegalovirus exposure and HLA in healthy donors. Both 60 Vbeta primers and 13 Jbeta primers went into the PCR. Measured with immunoSEQ multiplex PCR; TCRdb has only the in-frame clones, and not every one. The profile shows more than 85,000 clones, more than 70% of them singletons. The material sequenced was PBMCs. All receptors come from a male donor in good health and CMV-seropositive.

V gene TRBV28 combines with J gene TRBJ2-2; the match to TRBD2 covers 8 bases. CDR3 size: 14 residues. After removal of 10 bases from V and 4 bases from J, the junction contained 8 bases not matched to a gene. The germline CDR1 and CDR2 sequences are MDHEN and SYDVKM. The CDR3 DNA sequence: TGTGCCACCGGAGGGACTAGAAGCACCGGGGAGCTGTTTTTT. It encodes CATGGTRSTGELFF.

V gene TRBV6-5 combines with J gene TRBJ2-5, with 9 positions matching TRBD1. This CDR3 region has 13 residues. V trimming: 2 bases; J trimming: 5 bases; junction bases outside the gene matches: 0. Germline assignment: CDR1 MNHEY and CDR2 SVGAGI. The DNA for the CDR3 is TGTGCCAGCAGTTACGACAGGGGGGAGACCCAGTACTTC. This encodes CASSYDRGETQYF.

The sample holds one count of this clone. CDR3 sequence reads: CASSPGGRTNNEQFF. The DNA of the CDR3 is TGTGCCAGCAGCCCCGGCGGGAGAACCAACAATGAGCAGTTCTTC. The rearrangement uses TRBV11-3 and TRBJ2-1, with TRBD2 identical over 7 bases. The length of the CDR3 is 15 residues. Germline trimming cut 5 bases from V and 5 bases from J; bases unmatched to any gene: 9. The germline V gene has CDR1 SGHNT and CDR2 YENEEA.

CDR3 sequence: CASSSLEREGTQYF. The CDR3 region has the DNA TGTGCCAGCAGTTCCCTAGAACGAGAGGGGACCCAGTACTTC. The chain employs TRBV28 and TRBJ2-5; maybe TRBD2 (5 bases). The CDR3 loop spans 14 amino acids. Trimming took off 4 bases at V and 7 bases at J, with 16 bases between the two ends. Germline V gene data show CDR1 as MDHEN and CDR2 as SYDVKM.